The 9 T cell receptor beta chains reported below all come from one sample, sequenced in a study of T cells in Graves' hyperthyroidism and ophthalmopathy. RNA transcripts served as the template for amplifying TCR beta CDR3 regions. HTBI primers drove first-round RT-PCR of the TCR CDR3. MiXCR, run by TCRdb on the multiplex PCR reads, gives a single entry per CDR3 protein. Among approximately 100,000 distinct CDR3 sequences listed, 40% were seen once. The sequenced sample was peripheral blood or thyroid tissue (not recorded which). The origin of the receptors is a woman aged 25 to 39 with Graves' hyperthyroidism.

In its sample, this clonotype was seen many times. The J gene is TRBJ1-1, the V gene TRBV4-1, with 8 positions matching TRBD1. This CDR3 has 16 amino acids. Germline V gene lookup returns CDR1 MGHRA and CDR2 YSYEKL. V gave up 1 base and J gave up 0 bases; unmatched junction bases: 4. Written as DNA, the CDR3 is TGCGCCAGCAGCCAAGGACCGGGACAGGTGAACACTGAAGCTTTCTTT. Protein: CASSQGPGQVNTEAFF.

The rearrangement joins TRBV11-2 to TRBJ2-7, with TRBD2 identical over 9 bases. CDR1 and CDR2 (germline): SGHAT, FQNNGV. The ends lost 8 bases at V and 2 bases at J; junction bases unmatched: 10. The CDR3 runs to 15 residues. The CDR3 here is CASENSAGGAYEQYF. The DNA for the CDR3 is TGTGCCAGCGAAAACTCGGCGGGAGGGGCCTACGAGCAGTACTTC. The entire variable domain, with the rest obtained from reference TRBV11-2 and TRBJ2-7, is as follows: EAGVAQSPRYKIIEKRQSVAFWCNPISGHATLYWYQQILGQGPKLLIQFQNNGVVDDSQLPKDRFSAERLKGVDSTLKIQPAKLEDSAVYLCASENSAGGAYEQYFGPGTRLTVT.

The table lists this clonotype with many counts. The V and J genes are TRBV10-3 and TRBJ2-2; TRBD1 or TRBD2 may be the D gene (6 bases each). The V end was cut by 3 bases, the J end by 5 bases, with 13 bases between. Germline CDR1 ENHRY, CDR2 SYGVKD. There are 15 residues in the CDR3. Here the CDR3 DNA reads TGTGCCATCAGTGAACGCGGGACACCGACCGGGGAGCTGTTTTTT. This gives the protein CAISERGTPTGELFF.

Many counts were recorded for this clonotype. V usage is TRBV2 and J usage is TRBJ2-7; 11 bases agree with TRBD2. The V segment lost 7 bases and the J segment 4 bases; nucleotides outside the gene matches: 6. From germline, CDR1 is SNHLY and CDR2 FYNNEI. The CDR3 sequence is 14 residues long. CDR3 loop: CASNRLAGMYEQYF. The CDR3 DNA follows: TGTGCCAGCAATCGACTAGCGGGGATGTACGAGCAGTACTTC.

The V call is TRBV7-9, the J call TRBJ2-5; D is uncertain. The germline CDR1 and CDR2 sequences are SEHNR and FQNEAQ (reference sequence). CDR3 size: 13 residues. Trimming took off 7 bases at V and 9 bases at J, with 18 bases between the two ends. The CDR3 protein is CASTSYPNGPQYF. As DNA, the CDR3 is TGTGCCAGCACCTCGTACCCCAATGGGCCCCAGTACTTC.

On this clonotype: One end of the junction fails to match germline, which may point to a read error. The gene calls are TRBV13 and TRBJ2-2, with 7 bases fitting TRBD1. The CDR3 is 15 amino acids. Germline CDR1 and CDR2: PRHDT and FYEKMQ (reference sequence). CDR3 amino acids: CASSLGTENTGELFF. The DNA of the CDR3 is TGTGCCAGCAGCCTAGGGACAGAAAACACCGGGGAGCTGTTTTTT.

This clonotype has a count of ten or more. The chain carries TRBV2 and TRBJ2-2; 9 bases map to TRBD2. Germline loops: CDR1 SNHLY, CDR2 FYNNEI. The CDR3 length is 15 residues. Germline trimming cut 7 bases from V and 1 base from J; bases unmatched to any gene: 4. The CDR3 DNA sequence: TGTGCCAGCAAGGAGACTAGCGGGAACACCGGGGAGCTGTTTTTT. Translating it yields CASKETSGNTGELFF.

This chain links TRBV7-9 with TRBJ2-5; D unresolved. This CDR3 is 8 amino acids long. Germline loops: CDR1 SEHNR, CDR2 FQNEAQ (reference sequence). Trimming removed 6 bases at V and 8 bases at J, with 1 base between. The CDR3 region has the DNA TGTGCCAGCAGTACCCAGTACTTC. Protein product: CASSTQYF.

As regards this clonotype: An end of the junction does not agree with germline; a read error may underlie this. The genes are TRBV4-1 and TRBJ2-3; TRBD1 might be the D (6 bases). The CDR3 extends over 17 amino acids. CDR1 MGHRA and CDR2 YSYEKL come from the germline V gene. The CDR3 DNA follows: TGCACCAGCAGCCACGGTAGGGGGAGACCGAGCACAGATACGCAGTATTTT. This codes for CTSSHGRGRPSTDTQYF.